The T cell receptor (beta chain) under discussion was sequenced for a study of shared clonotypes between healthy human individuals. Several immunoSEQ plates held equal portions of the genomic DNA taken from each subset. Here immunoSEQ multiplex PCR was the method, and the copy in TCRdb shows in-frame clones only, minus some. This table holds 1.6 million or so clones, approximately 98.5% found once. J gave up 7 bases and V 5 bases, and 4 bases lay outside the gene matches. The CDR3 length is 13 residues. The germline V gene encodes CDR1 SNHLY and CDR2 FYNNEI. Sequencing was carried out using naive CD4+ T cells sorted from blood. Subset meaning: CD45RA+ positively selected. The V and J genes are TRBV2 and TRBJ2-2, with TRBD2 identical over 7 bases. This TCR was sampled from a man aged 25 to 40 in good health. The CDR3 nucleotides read TGTGCCAGCAGTCGGGAGGTTGGCGGGGAGCTGTTTTTT. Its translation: CASSREVGGELFF.